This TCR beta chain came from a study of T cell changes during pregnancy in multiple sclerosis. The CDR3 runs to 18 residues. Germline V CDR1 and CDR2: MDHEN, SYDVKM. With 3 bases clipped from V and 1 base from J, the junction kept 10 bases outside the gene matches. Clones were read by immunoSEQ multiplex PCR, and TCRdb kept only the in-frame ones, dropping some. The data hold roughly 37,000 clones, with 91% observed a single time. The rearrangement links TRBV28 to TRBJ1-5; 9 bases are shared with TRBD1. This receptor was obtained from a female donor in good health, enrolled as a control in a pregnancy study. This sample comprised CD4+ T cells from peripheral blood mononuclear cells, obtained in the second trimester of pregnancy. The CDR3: CASSFGTQGAVSNQPQHF. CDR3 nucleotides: TGTGCCAGCAGTTTCGGGACACAGGGGGCGGTAAGCAATCAGCCCCAGCATTTT.